The T cell receptor (beta chain) described here comes from a study of T cells in Graves' hyperthyroidism and ophthalmopathy. TCR beta CDR3 region amplification was performed from RNA transcripts. Primed by the HTBI set, a first-round RT-PCR was run on the TCR CDR3. TCRdb passed the multiplex PCR reads through MiXCR, listing each CDR3 protein once. The data contain about 600,000 distinct CDR3 sequences, about a sixth of them singletons. The CDR3 runs 12 residues. J was trimmed by 12 bases and V by 3 bases; bases with no gene match: 4. Germline V gene lookup returns CDR1 KGHDR and CDR2 SFDVKD. This chain joins TRBV24-1 and TRBJ2-4, with TRBD1 matching over 7 bases. The clonotype comes from a woman aged 40-49 years with Graves' ophthalmopathy. Sequences were obtained from blood. The DNA for the CDR3 is TGTGCCACCAGTGATCAACAGGGGACTCAGTACTTC. Its protein is CATSDQQGTQYF.